The clone carrying this T cell receptor (beta chain) was detected a few times. V dropped 3 bases and J dropped 5 bases, with 17 bases sitting between them. The CDR3 consists of 16 residues. The V gene's germline CDR1 is WNHNN and CDR2 SYGVQD (reference sequence). The sample originates from a study of blood T cell repertoires in COVID-19. Study in general: PBMCs, B-cell-depleted T cells, or T cells were the source of the cDNA or gDNA that made up the material.

Methods used by the authors: Using reference gene primer amplification, nucleated cell counts were estimated. Data came from immunoSEQ multiplex PCR; TCRdb stores just in-frame clones and leaves some out. V, J and clone size reflect that table, while D and trimming were determined from the DNA. The sample yields roughly 170,000 clones, roughly nine tenths seen once. This chain uses TRBV10-1 with TRBJ2-1; D gene unclear. The receptor comes from a man between 65 and 80 years old with active or convalescent COVID-19. Sequencing used peripheral blood. As DNA, the CDR3 is TGCGCCAGCAGTGACACCGGGTCCAAAGGAGACAATGAGCAGTTCTTC. Protein: CASSDTGSKGDNEQFF.